A selection of T cell receptor beta chains follows, all from one sample in a study of shared clonotypes between healthy human individuals. Measured with immunoSEQ multiplex PCR; TCRdb has only the in-frame clones, and not every one. This sample carries about 1,900,000 clones, about 95% of them seen once, and the ten largest clones take 1% to 1.5%. Material for sequencing was naive CD8+ T cells sorted from blood. These receptors originate from a man between 18 and 29 years old in good health. The CDR3 runs from the conserved cysteine through the conserved F or W. D genes are given only for firm matches. Clone size appears in some rows only: once, few, many, or a class for an expanded clone.

size	length	D	V	J	DNA	CDR3
once	15	TRBD2	TRBV19	TRBJ2-1	TGTGCCAGTAGTATGGAGCGGGAGGGCCACAATGAGCAGTTCTTC	CASSMEREGHNEQFF
.	15	TRBD1	TRBV2	TRBJ1-2	TGTGCCAGCAGACCAGAGGACAGGATTCTTTATGGCTACACCTTC	CASRPEDRILYGYTF
.	15	.	TRBV5-1	TRBJ1-2	TGCGCCAGCAGCTTGGGGAGGGATGCTAACTATGGCTACACCTTC	CASSLGRDANYGYTF
.	14	.	TRBV7-9	TRBJ2-7	TGTGCCAGCAGCACCGAAACGGTTTCCTACGAGCAGTACTTC	CASSTETVSYEQYF
once	15	.	TRBV11-2	TRBJ2-7	TGTGCCAGCAGCTTAGTTCCCCAGGGAACCTACGAGCAGTACTTC	CASSLVPQGTYEQYF
.	15	.	TRBV10-3	TRBJ2-3	TGTGCCATCACTCTTGGGGCTAAGATCACAGATACGCAGTATTTT	CAITLGAKITDTQYF
.	12	.	TRBV7-9	TRBJ2-1	TGTGCCAGCAGCTTACGGTACAATGAGCAGTTCTTC	CASSLRYNEQFF
.	15	.	TRBV5-8	TRBJ2-7	TGTGCCAGCAGCTTGGTTTTGGGTCTTCGGGACGAGCAGTACTTC	CASSLVLGLRDEQYF
.	14	.	TRBV15	TRBJ2-5	TGTGCCACCAGCAGAGTAGGGGGGCCGGAGACCCAGTACTTC	CATSRVGGPETQYF
.	18	TRBD2	TRBV30	TRBJ2-6	TGTGCCTCCCAAACCCTAGCGGGTCTAACCTCTGGGGCCAACGTCCTGACTTTC	CASQTLAGLTSGANVLTF
.	14	.	TRBV7-2	TRBJ2-1	TGTGCCAGCAGCTTACTAGTCTCCTACAATGAGCAGTTCTTC	CASSLLVSYNEQFF
.	15	.	TRBV28	TRBJ1-5	TGTGCCAGCACCAACAGGGACGGGAGCAATCAGCCCCAGCATTTT	CASTNRDGSNQPQHF
.	13	TRBD1	TRBV19	TRBJ2-1	TGTGCCAGTAGTATAGGGGGACAGGATGAGCAGTTCTTC	CASSIGGQDEQFF
.	13	.	TRBV5-1	TRBJ2-1	TGCGCCAGCAGCCCAACACTAGCTAATGAGCAGTTCTTC	CASSPTLANEQFF
.	16	TRBD2	TRBV27	TRBJ2-3	TGTGCCAGCAGTGCTTGGCCTAGCGGGGGAACAGATACGCAGTATTTT	CASSAWPSGGTDTQYF
.	16	TRBD1	TRBV4-3	TRBJ2-5	TGCGCCAGCAGCCAAGATCCTGACAGGGGGGGAGAGACCCAGTACTTC	CASSQDPDRGGETQYF
.	14	TRBD2	TRBV27	TRBJ2-5	TGTGCCAGCAGTTCTTTAGCGGGAACAGAGACCCAGTACTTC	CASSSLAGTETQYF
.	17	.	TRBV11-2	TRBJ1-2	TGTGCCAGCAGCTTAGATCGTTTTGGGGGGCCGAGCTATGGCTACACCTTC	CASSLDRFGGPSYGYTF
.	15	.	TRBV4-1	TRBJ1-2	TGCGCCAGCAGCCAAGCCAACCCACTCCCCTATGGCTACACCTTC	CASSQANPLPYGYTF
.	14	.	TRBV2	TRBJ2-1	TGTGCCAGCGGCCCGGCGAATTCCTACAATGAGCAGTTCTTC	CASGPANSYNEQFF
.	14	.	TRBV13	TRBJ1-1	TGTGCCAGCAGCTTACCAGGGGCTAACACTGAAGCTTTCTTT	CASSLPGANTEAFF
.	18	TRBD2	TRBV7-9	TRBJ2-1	TGTGCCAGCAGCTTAGCCGCGACTAGCGGGGGGGCCGTCCATGAGCAGTTCTTC	CASSLAATSGGAVHEQFF
.	15	TRBD1	TRBV19	TRBJ2-1	TGTGCCAGTAGTCAGGACAGGAGCTCCTACAATGAGCAGTTCTTC	CASSQDRSSYNEQFF
.	17	TRBD2	TRBV13	TRBJ2-7	TGTGCCAGCAGCCTCTCCCTTAGTAGCGGGAGTGACTACGAGCAGTACTTC	CASSLSLSSGSDYEQYF
.	13	.	TRBV28	TRBJ2-7	TGTGCCAGTTCGACCTCGGGGCCCTACGAGCAGTACTTC	CASSTSGPYEQYF
.	17	TRBD2	TRBV7-6	TRBJ2-2	TGTGCCAGCAGCCAGGGACTAGCGGGGAAAAACACCGGGGAGCTGTTTTTT	CASSQGLAGKNTGELFF
.	16	TRBD2	TRBV2	TRBJ2-3	TGTGCCAGCAGATCACTAGCGGGGGGAGACACAGATACGCAGTATTTT	CASRSLAGGDTDTQYF
.	15	TRBD1	TRBV27	TRBJ1-5	TGTGCCAGCAGTGAACAGGGGGATAGCAATCAGCCCCAGCATTTT	CASSEQGDSNQPQHF
.	18	TRBD1	TRBV2	TRBJ1-6	TGTGCCAGCAGGTTAGGGACAGGCGGGAGCTCCTATAATTCACCCCTCCACTTT	CASRLGTGGSSYNSPLHF
.	15	TRBD1	TRBV19	TRBJ1-2	TGTGCCAGTCTATCAGCACAGGGGGTAAACTATGGCTACACCTTC	CASLSAQGVNYGYTF
.	16	.	TRBV2	TRBJ1-5	TGTGCCAGCAGTGGGGGGCCAAGGGGTGACAATCAGCCCCAGCATTTT	CASSGGPRGDNQPQHF
.	15	.	TRBV19	TRBJ1-5	TGTGCCAGTAGTATTGCCCCTTATAGCAATCAGCCCCAGCATTTT	CASSIAPYSNQPQHF
.	14	.	TRBV30	TRBJ1-2	TGTGCCTATACGTGGCCTTCCCCGTACTATGGCTACACCTTC	CAYTWPSPYYGYTF
.	14	.	TRBV9	TRBJ2-5	TGTGCCAGCAGCGTAGACGGGAGTGAAGAGACCCAGTACTTC	CASSVDGSEETQYF
.	13	TRBD1	TRBV5-6	TRBJ2-7	TGTGCCAGTTTTTCGGGACAGGGCAACGAGCAGTACTTC	CASFSGQGNEQYF
.	16	TRBD1	TRBV4-3	TRBJ1-1	TGCGCCAGCAGCCCGGGCAACAGGGGTATGAACACTGAAGCTTTCTTT	CASSPGNRGMNTEAFF
.	15	TRBD2	TRBV7-8	TRBJ2-1	TGTGCCAGCAGCCACTTTTATAGCGGGAGTAATGAGCAGTTCTTC	CASSHFYSGSNEQFF
.	14	TRBD1	TRBV11-3	TRBJ2-7	TGTGCCAGCAGCCCGACAGGGGAGGCCTACGAGCAGTACTTC	CASSPTGEAYEQYF
.	13	.	TRBV5-4	TRBJ1-1	TGTGCCAGCAGCTTCGGGGATGACACTGAAGCTTTCTTT	CASSFGDDTEAFF
.	12	.	TRBV19	TRBJ2-1	TGTGCCAGTAGTATTGTAAGTAACGAGCAGTTCTTC	CASSIVSNEQFF
.	15	TRBD1	TRBV9	TRBJ2-2	TGTGCCAGCAGCCAGTGGACAGGGGCCACCGGGGAGCTGTTTTTT	CASSQWTGATGELFF
.	14	.	TRBV7-9	TRBJ1-2	TGTGCCAGCAGCTTAGTCGGCAGGGAGGATGGCTACACCTTC	CASSLVGREDGYTF
once	17	TRBD2	TRBV10-3	TRBJ2-3	TGTGCCATCAGTGAGTCGAGCCTAGCGGGGACCACAGATACGCAGTATTTT	CAISESSLAGTTDTQYF
.	15	.	TRBV30	TRBJ2-3	TGTGCCTGGAGTGTGACCGTACCTAACACAGATACGCAGTATTTT	CAWSVTVPNTDTQYF
few	13	TRBD1	TRBV18	TRBJ1-1	TGTGCCAGCTCCTCAGGGGGATTCACTGAAGCTTTCTTT	CASSSGGFTEAFF
.	13	.	TRBV5-1	TRBJ2-1	TGCGCCAGCAGCGGGTCCCCCTACAATGAGCAGTTCTTC	CASSGSPYNEQFF